The 15 T cell receptor beta chains below were found in one sample sequenced in a study of blood T cell repertoires in COVID-19. Assay used: immunoSEQ multiplex PCR; TCRdb lists only in-frame clones, some missing. Here the sample spans about 160,000 clones, 80% to 95% being singletons. The specimen was peripheral blood. The receptors stem from a man aged 30-40 years with COVID-19, enrolled during active disease.

This clone has only one observation. The chain links TRBV4-3 to TRBJ2-1; 11 positions match TRBD2. The germline CDR1 and CDR2 sequences are LGHNA and YSLEER. This CDR3 has 18 residues. With V trimmed by 0 bases and J by 3 bases, 7 bases remained unmatched. CDR3 DNA sequence: TGCGCCAGCAGCCAAGACCCATTACTAGCGGGGGACTACAATGAGCAGTTCTTC. Residues: CASSQDPLLAGDYNEQFF.

The chain is built from TRBV6-5 and TRBJ1-5; D call uncertain. This CDR3 is 14 amino acids long. The germline V and J ends were trimmed by 6 bases and 7 bases, with 16 bases remaining between them. Germline CDR1 and CDR2: MNHEY and SVGAGI. CDR3 nucleotides: TGTGCCAGCAGGTTTGCGGGCGCCGGGCAGCCCCAGCATTTT. Protein sequence: CASRFAGAGQPQHF.

The chain is built from TRBV27 and TRBJ2-1; 7 bases match TRBD1. V lost 3 bases to trimming and J lost 9 bases; unmatched junction nucleotides: 5. The CDR3 runs 13 residues. Germline V gene lookup returns CDR1 MNHEY and CDR2 SMNVEV (reference sequence). The CDR3 spells CASSFSSGGEQFF. The CDR3 nucleotides read TGTGCCAGCAGTTTTAGCTCAGGGGGTGAGCAGTTCTTC.

The chain has TRBV6-5 and TRBJ1-4; tentatively, D is TRBD1 (5 bases). The germline V gene encodes CDR1 MNHEY and CDR2 SVGAGI. V was shortened by 8 bases and J by 7 bases, with 14 bases between the two germline ends. The CDR3 runs to 13 residues. The CDR3 region is CASEWGRGEKLFF. In DNA, the CDR3 is TGTGCCAGCGAATGGGGGAGGGGTGAAAAACTGTTTTTT.

This clone was picked up one time. This rearrangement joins TRBV11-2 to TRBJ1-6, with 8 bases lining up with TRBD1. CDR1 and CDR2 from the germline V gene are SGHAT and FQNNGV. Germline trimming cut 5 bases from V and 10 bases from J; bases unmatched to any gene: 1. This CDR3 comprises 12 residues. This chain's CDR3 is CASSRQGSPLHF. The CDR3 nucleotides read TGTGCCAGCAGCCGACAGGGGTCACCCCTCCACTTT.

The genes are TRBV11-2 and TRBJ2-7; TRBD1 matches 7 bases. Per the germline V gene, CDR1 is SGHAT and CDR2 is FQNNGV. V gave up 5 bases and J gave up 3 bases; unmatched junction bases: 10. This CDR3 is 15 amino acids long. CDR3: CASSTYRGPGYEQYF. CDR3 nucleotides: TGTGCCAGCAGCACCTACAGGGGACCTGGCTACGAGCAGTACTTC.

This rearrangement joins TRBV4-3 to TRBJ2-7; 8 positions agree with TRBD1. The ends lost 0 bases at V and 2 bases at J; junction bases unmatched: 3. CDR1 is LGHNA and CDR2 is YSLEER in the germline V gene. The CDR3 runs to 15 residues. The CDR3 region is CASSQERTGPYEQYF. The CDR3, as DNA: TGCGCCAGCAGCCAAGAGCGGACAGGGCCCTACGAGCAGTACTTC.

The chain is built from TRBV28 and TRBJ2-7, with TRBD1 matching over 8 bases. Germline V gene lookup returns CDR1 MDHEN and CDR2 SYDVKM. The CDR3 consists of 12 residues. Trimming cost V 6 bases and J 7 bases; bases outside gene matches: 5. The CDR3 spells CASRSTGDEQYF. In nucleotides, the CDR3 is TGTGCCAGCAGATCGACAGGGGATGAGCAGTACTTC. Full variable domain (missing parts from reference TRBV28 and TRBJ2-7): DVKVTQSSRYLVKRTGEKVFLECVQDMDHENMFWYRQDPGLGLRLIYFSYDVKMKEKGDIPEGYSVSREKKERFSLILESASTNQTSMYLCASRSTGDEQYFGPGTRLTVT.

The J gene is TRBJ2-3, the V gene TRBV28; no firm D call. CDR1 MDHEN and CDR2 SYDVKM come from the germline V gene. Trimming stripped 3 bases from V and 3 bases from J, with 16 bases between. The CDR3 has 16 amino acids. Here the CDR3 reads CASSFYQTDATDTQYF. The DNA for the CDR3 is TGTGCCAGCAGTTTCTATCAGACTGATGCAACAGATACGCAGTATTTT. Drawing the rest from reference TRBV28 and TRBJ2-3, the complete variable domain is DVKVTQSSRYLVKRTGEKVFLECVQDMDHENMFWYRQDPGLGLRLIYFSYDVKMKEKGDIPEGYSVSREKKERFSLILESASTNQTSMYLCASSFYQTDATDTQYFGPGTRLTVL.

The J gene is TRBJ2-3, the V gene TRBV19; a possible D gene is TRBD2 (5 bases). This CDR3 is built from 16 residues. Germline loops: CDR1 LNHDA, CDR2 SQIVND (reference sequence). V gave up 5 bases and J gave up 4 bases, with 19 bases separating them. This chain's CDR3 is CASSGLGLPIPDTQYF. The CDR3, as DNA: TGTGCCAGTAGTGGCTTAGGACTTCCTATCCCAGATACGCAGTATTTT.

The gene calls are TRBV27 and TRBJ2-7; 8 bases map to TRBD1. The germline CDR1 and CDR2 sequences are MNHEY and SMNVEV (reference sequence). The CDR3 has 14 amino acids. Trimming removed 5 bases from V and 5 bases from J; junction bases left unmatched: 8. CDR3 coding DNA: TGTGCCAGCAGTGACAGGGGAATTTCGGACGAGCAGTACTTC. Residues: CASSDRGISDEQYF.

The chain links TRBV5-1 to TRBJ1-1; tentative D call: TRBD1 (6 bases). The CDR3 is 14 residues long. Germline CDR1 and CDR2: SGHRS and YFSETQ. V shed 7 bases and J shed 1 base, with 14 bases lying between them. CDR3 bases: TGCGCCAGCGGACTGGGGGCTCCGAACACTGAAGCTTTCTTT. Translating gives CASGLGAPNTEAFF.

The chain uses TRBV24-1 and TRBJ1-5; 8 bases fit TRBD1. The V segment lost 4 bases and the J segment 5 bases; nucleotides outside the gene matches: 9. Germline loops: CDR1 KGHDR, CDR2 SFDVKD. This CDR3 is built from 16 residues. CDR3 amino acids: CATSDSGDRTHQPQHF. In DNA, the CDR3 is TGTGCCACCAGTGACTCGGGGGACAGGACCCATCAGCCCCAGCATTTT.

CDR3 loop: CASRGQFFNSYEQYF. CDR3 in DNA: TGTGCCAGCAGGGGACAGTTCTTCAACTCCTACGAGCAGTACTTC. The chain employs TRBV28 and TRBJ2-7; 7 bases agree with TRBD1. V shed 6 bases, J shed 0 bases, and the junction held 8 bases outside the gene matches. The CDR3 sequence is 15 residues long. Germline V gene lookup returns CDR1 MDHEN and CDR2 SYDVKM.

This chain joins TRBV18 and TRBJ1-1, with 9 positions matching TRBD1. CDR1 is KGHSH and CDR2 is LQKENI in the germline V gene. The CDR3 is 15 amino acids. The J segment lost 5 bases and the V segment lost 6 bases, leaving 10 bases of the junction unmatched. CDR3 sequence reads: CASSPRTGEGTEAFF. The CDR3 nucleotides read TGTGCCAGCTCGCCGCGGACAGGGGAGGGGACTGAAGCTTTCTTT.